Listed below are T cell receptor beta chains from one sample, sequenced in a study of blood T cells in healthy people across ages. MiXCR, applied by TCRdb to the 5' RACE reads, yields one record per CDR3 protein. The repertoire holds 750,000 to 950,000 distinct CDR3 sequences, with around 24% as singletons. The same data also contributed to another study, on T cells of mothers and their children.

Sample: blood. The receptors originated from a boy aged 5-17 years in good health. Each CDR3 is given with its conserved first and last residue. Each record gives: V gene, D gene, clone size, J gene, CDR3 DNA, CDR3 protein. A D gene is named only where the DNA matches it firmly. Size values are once, few and many counts, or a class for expanded clones, and some rows have none.

V: TRBV20-1; D: -; size: -; J: TRBJ1-4; DNA: TGCAGTGCTAGACGACAGTTCGGCACTAATGAAAAACTGTTTTTT; CDR3: CSARRQFGTNEKLFF
V: TRBV4-1; D: TRBD1; size: -; J: TRBJ1-4; DNA: TGCGCCAGCGGATATGTAGGGGGCGGAACTAATGAAAAACTGTTTTTT; CDR3: CASGYVGGGTNEKLFF
V: TRBV5-1; D: TRBD1; size: few; J: TRBJ2-7; DNA: TGCGCCAGCAGCAGCTCCCTGGGACAGAGGGGATCGTTCGAGCAGTACTTC; CDR3: CASSSSLGQRGSFEQYF
V: TRBV9; D: TRBD2; size: -; J: TRBJ2-1; DNA: TGTGCCAGCAGCGTAGGTAGCGGAAGAGCGGGGAATGAGCAGTTCTTC; CDR3: CASSVGSGRAGNEQFF
V: TRBV6-5; D: -; size: few; J: TRBJ2-1; DNA: TGTGCCAGCAGTTACCGCCGGACCTACAATGAGCAGTTCTTC; CDR3: CASSYRRTYNEQFF
V: TRBV12-3/TRBV12-4; D: -; size: -; J: TRBJ2-3; DNA: TGTGCCAGCAGTTTATCCGCGGGGATTAGCACAGATACGCAGTATTTT; CDR3: CASSLSAGISTDTQYF
V: TRBV30; D: -; size: -; J: TRBJ2-7; DNA: TGTGCACATGACAACGGCAGGGAACAAAGCGAGCAGTACTTC; CDR3: CAHDNGREQSEQYF
V: TRBV3-1; D: TRBD1; size: -; J: TRBJ1-2; DNA: TGTGCCAGCAGCCCCATCGACAGGGGAATCGATGGCTACACCTTC; CDR3: CASSPIDRGIDGYTF
V: TRBV2; D: -; size: -; J: TRBJ2-2; DNA: TGTGCCAGCAGCCCTCTGACAGGTGGGGCCACCGGGGAGCTGTTTTTT; CDR3: CASSPLTGGATGELFF
V: TRBV7-6; D: TRBD2; size: -; J: TRBJ2-1; DNA: TGTGCCAGCAGCTGGGCTCTAGCGGGGGAGTCTAATGAGCAGTTCTTC; CDR3: CASSWALAGESNEQFF
V: TRBV4-2; D: TRBD2; size: few; J: TRBJ2-5; DNA: TGTGCCAGCAGCCAAGGGGGACTACGAGAGACCCAGTACTTC; CDR3: CASSQGGLRETQYF
V: TRBV29-1; D: -; size: few; J: TRBJ1-2; DNA: TGCAGCGTGTATTGGCTGTACCATGGCTACACCTTC; CDR3: CSVYWLYHGYTF
V: TRBV18; D: -; size: once; J: TRBJ1-5; DNA: TGTGCCAGCCCAGGGTATGGGGGGAATCAGCCCCAGCATTTT; CDR3: CASPGYGGNQPQHF
V: TRBV4-1; D: TRBD1; size: -; J: TRBJ2-5; DNA: TGCGCCAGCAGCCAAGAAACGAGGGGGCGGGCGGAGACCCAGTACTTC; CDR3: CASSQETRGRAETQYF
V: TRBV15; D: -; size: -; J: TRBJ2-7; DNA: TGTGCCACCAGCAGAGAGAGTGTCCACGAGCAGTACTTC; CDR3: CATSRESVHEQYF
V: TRBV11-2; D: TRBD1; size: -; J: TRBJ1-1; DNA: TGTGCCAGCAGCTTAGGGAACAGGGGGCGCAGAGCTTTCTTT; CDR3: CASSLGNRGRRAFF
V: TRBV25-1; D: -; size: -; J: TRBJ2-5; DNA: TGTGCCAGCAGTGAGTACAGCCCAGAGACCCAGTACTTC; CDR3: CASSEYSPETQYF
V: TRBV28; D: -; size: -; J: TRBJ1-3; DNA: TGTGCCAGCAGTTTATCCACAGTCCCTGGAAACACCATATATTTT; CDR3: CASSLSTVPGNTIYF
V: TRBV6-1; D: -; size: few; J: TRBJ2-7; DNA: TGTGCCAGCAGTGAGATGGGTGGGGCCGGGTTTTACGAGCAGTACTTC; CDR3: CASSEMGGAGFYEQYF
V: TRBV20-1; D: -; size: few; J: TRBJ2-7; DNA: TGCAGTGCAAGCATATGGAAGGGTAGGAACGAGCAGTACTTC; CDR3: CSASIWKGRNEQYF
V: TRBV7-9; D: -; size: many; J: TRBJ1-2; DNA: TGTGCCAGCAGCTGGGGAGGCCAAGGGAGTGGCTACACCTTC; CDR3: CASSWGGQGSGYTF
V: TRBV20-1; D: TRBD1; size: few; J: TRBJ1-2; DNA: TGCAGTGCTACGAGCAGCGACAGGGAGGTTTACTATGGCTACACCTTC; CDR3: CSATSSDREVYYGYTF
V: TRBV25-1; D: TRBD1; size: few; J: TRBJ2-6; DNA: TGTGCCAGCACGCGGGACAGGGGGTCTGGGGCCAACGTCCTGATTTTC; CDR3: CASTRDRGSGANVLIF
V: TRBV20-1; D: TRBD2; size: -; J: TRBJ2-3; DNA: TGCAGTGCTAATCTAGCGGGGGCGGGAGATACGCAGTATTTT; CDR3: CSANLAGAGDTQYF
V: TRBV6-1; D: -; size: few; J: TRBJ2-1; DNA: TGTGCCACAGACAGTACCTACAATGAGCAGTTCTTC; CDR3: CATDSTYNEQFF
V: TRBV5-1; D: -; size: -; J: TRBJ1-2; DNA: TGCGCCAGCAGCTTGGCCGGCAGGGCGGAGTATGGCTACACCTTC; CDR3: CASSLAGRAEYGYTF
V: TRBV5-1; D: -; size: -; J: TRBJ1-2; DNA: TGCGCCAGCAGCTTGGGCGGCGGTTCAAAGGGCTACACCTTC; CDR3: CASSLGGGSKGYTF
V: TRBV3-1; D: TRBD1; size: few; J: TRBJ1-4; DNA: TGTGCCAGCAGCAAGGACAGGGCCATGCCGTCGAAAGAAAAACTGTTTTTT; CDR3: CASSKDRAMPSKEKLFF
V: TRBV7-9; D: -; size: many; J: TRBJ2-7; DNA: TGTGCCAGCAGCTTATCTCGGGGGTCCTACGAGCAGTACTTC; CDR3: CASSLSRGSYEQYF
V: TRBV6-5; D: TRBD1; size: -; J: TRBJ1-1; DNA: TGTGCCAGCAGGCGACAGGGTCGCGACACTGAAGCTTTCTTT; CDR3: CASRRQGRDTEAFF
V: TRBV9; D: -; size: -; J: TRBJ1-3; DNA: TGTGCCAACAGCGCGGACGGGCCGCTAGTAGGAAACACCATATATTTT; CDR3: CANSADGPLVGNTIYF
V: TRBV18; D: -; size: -; J: TRBJ2-7; DNA: TGTGCCAGCTCACCAGGAAGACAGAATTACGAGCAGTACTTC; CDR3: CASSPGRQNYEQYF
V: TRBV6-1; D: TRBD1; size: few; J: TRBJ1-4; DNA: TGTGCCAGCAGTGACAAGGGACAGGGGAGGGAAAAACTGTTTTTT; CDR3: CASSDKGQGREKLFF
V: TRBV10-3; D: -; size: few; J: TRBJ2-7; DNA: TGTGCCATCAGTCCAACAGGGAGCGAGCAGTACTTC; CDR3: CAISPTGSEQYF
V: TRBV6-2/TRBV6-3; D: TRBD2; size: -; J: TRBJ2-5; DNA: TGTGCCAGCAGCCCCCACCTGGGGCGGGAGGCCCAGTACTTC; CDR3: CASSPHLGREAQYF
V: TRBV7-2; D: -; size: -; J: TRBJ1-4; DNA: TGTGCCAGCAGCTTAGCCAGGGCACCTAATGAAAAACTGTTTTTT; CDR3: CASSLARAPNEKLFF
V: TRBV7-9; D: -; size: few; J: TRBJ2-5; DNA: TGTGCCAGCAGCCCAAGCAGCCGGGAGACCCAGTACTTC; CDR3: CASSPSSRETQYF
V: TRBV4-2; D: TRBD1; size: many; J: TRBJ1-4; DNA: TGTGCCAGCAGCCAAGATACAGGGGGCCGGGGAGGAAAACTGTTTTTT; CDR3: CASSQDTGGRGGKLFF
V: TRBV29-1; D: -; size: -; J: TRBJ2-2; DNA: TGCAGCGTTGAAGATGGAACGAGACGGACATACACCGGGGAGCTGTTTTTT; CDR3: CSVEDGTRRTYTGELFF
V: TRBV6-1; D: TRBD1; size: -; J: TRBJ2-3; DNA: TGTGCCAGCAGTGATCGACAGGGGGGTCGCGCGGATACGCAGTATTTT; CDR3: CASSDRQGGRADTQYF
V: TRBV7-6; D: -; size: few; J: TRBJ2-5; DNA: TGTGCCAGCAGCTTAGCGCCAGGAGGAGGGGTGGGCCAAGAGACCCAGTACTTC; CDR3: CASSLAPGGGVGQETQYF
V: TRBV20-1; D: TRBD2; size: -; J: TRBJ2-1; DNA: TGCAGAGCCGGGGACGTGACTAGCGGTGCTGAGCAGTTCTTC; CDR3: CRAGDVTSGAEQFF
V: TRBV7-3; D: TRBD1; size: few; J: TRBJ2-1; DNA: TGTGCCAGCAGCTCCAGGGGGCGAAATGAGCAGTTCTTC; CDR3: CASSSRGRNEQFF
V: TRBV6-1; D: -; size: few; J: TRBJ2-7; DNA: TGTGCCAGCAGTGTGGGCAGGGGAGTATCCTACGAGCAGTACTTC; CDR3: CASSVGRGVSYEQYF
V: TRBV20-1; D: TRBD2; size: -; J: TRBJ2-2; DNA: TGCAGTGCTAGAGGCGGGGGGGGAACCGGGGAGCTGTTTTTT; CDR3: CSARGGGGTGELFF
V: TRBV10-3; D: TRBD2; size: -; J: TRBJ2-2; DNA: TGTGCCATCAGCCCGGGGGGGGACACCGGGGAGCTGTTTTTT; CDR3: CAISPGGDTGELFF
V: TRBV6-6; D: -; size: -; J: TRBJ1-1; DNA: TGTGCCAGCAGTTCCGGGGCAGACACTGAAGCTTTCTTT; CDR3: CASSSGADTEAFF
V: TRBV20-1; D: -; size: -; J: TRBJ2-1; DNA: TGCAGTGCTAGAGATCGAGGGACGGCCTTGGATGAGCAGTTCTTC; CDR3: CSARDRGTALDEQFF
V: TRBV3-1; D: TRBD2; size: few; J: TRBJ2-1; DNA: TGTGCCAGCAGGCAAACTCCAGGGCGGGAGGTCTACAATGAGCAGTTCTTC; CDR3: CASRQTPGREVYNEQFF